This T cell receptor beta chain originates from a study of T-cell memory formation after mild COVID-19. Study summary: Across donors, TCR clusters were largely donor specific.

A single record per CDR3 protein comes from TCRdb applying MiXCR to the 5' RACE reads. The sample contains 500,000 to 600,000 distinct CDR3 sequences, more than 15% of which appear only once. V lost 5 bases to trimming and J lost 6 bases, with 10 bases between them. CDR1 and CDR2 from the germline V gene are MNHEY and SVGAGI. This CDR3 is 12 amino acids long. The specimen was PBMCs or a T cell subset sorted from them (not recorded which). The receptor's source is an adult woman who had mild COVID-19 (a few samples of this study predate the infection). Cell type and time point are not known. V usage is TRBV6-5 and J usage is TRBJ1-2; D uncertain. This chain's CDR3 is CASSTTTDGYTF. CDR3 sequence (DNA): TGTGCCAGCAGTACTACGACGGATGGCTACACCTTC.